This T cell receptor (beta chain) was recovered during a study of spatial heterogeneity in lung cancer. The overall study: A consistent excess of beta-chain over alpha-chain sequences was detected.

Stated time point: sample taken at primary tumor resection. The donors were 55 to 85 patients with non-small cell lung cancer that was early-stage and untreated. Sequencing was performed on whole RNA extracted from tumor and nontumor lung tissue, or from frozen PBMC, and the material was left unsorted. CDR3 size: 16 residues. The ends lost 0 bases at V and 7 bases at J; junction bases unmatched: 4. Germline values: CDR1 SGHRS, CDR2 YFSETQ. The study tagged each TCR cDNA molecule with a unique molecular identifier. TCRdb re-called the 5' RACE reads through MiXCR, storing one row per CDR3 protein. The sample shows 2,100 or so distinct CDR3 sequences, more than 6% of them seen only once. This clonotype is labeled as medium-sized.

The source material was normal lung tissue next to the tumor, sampled at surgery. V gene TRBV5-1 combines with J gene TRBJ2-1, with TRBD2 identical over 13 bases. This sequence originates from a female donor with early-stage non-small cell lung cancer. The CDR3 coding sequence is TGCGCCAGCAGCTTGGAGACTAGCGGGGGGTGGAATGAGCAGTTCTTC. The encoded protein is CASSLETSGGWNEQFF.